This T cell receptor beta chain emerged from a study of blood T cell repertoires in COVID-19. Authors' data handling: The authors estimated nucleated cell counts from reference gene primer amplification. Some clones are missing from TCRdb's copy, which holds only in-frame ones; the method was immunoSEQ multiplex PCR. V and J calls plus clone size are reproduced from that table; the DNA served to infer D and trimming. The sample has 120,000 or so clones; 65% to 85% are singletons. Germline loops: CDR1 SGHVS, CDR2 FNYEAQ. This CDR3 has 15 amino acids. After removal of 5 bases from V and 2 bases from J, the junction contained 9 bases not matched to a gene.

The TCR originated in a man in his thirties or forties with COVID-19, enrolled during active disease. The sample comprised peripheral blood. The genes are TRBV7-6 and TRBJ2-7; 7 bases are a match to TRBD2. CDR3 amino acids: CASSRASGAAYEQYF. The CDR3 region has the DNA TGTGCCAGCAGCCGAGCGAGCGGGGCCGCCTACGAGCAGTACTTC.